The 32 T cell receptor beta chains below were found in one sample sequenced in a study of PD-L1 blockade in urothelial cancer. Profiled with immunoSEQ multiplex PCR; TCRdb holds only in-frame clones, not every one. The sample includes 55,000 or so clones, about 80% of them seen just once. Sequencing used PBMCs, obtained around atezolizumab (anti-PD-L1) treatment. The receptors shown here come from a man in his forties with urothelial cancer.

The chain is built from TRBV9 and TRBJ2-4; D gene unclear. Germline CDR1 and CDR2: SGDLS and YYNGEE. There are 14 residues in the CDR3. V was clipped by 1 base and J by 0 bases, with 5 bases between them. CDR3 protein: CASSVSVAKNIQYF. In nucleotides, the CDR3 is TGTGCCAGCAGCGTATCGGTAGCCAAAAACATTCAGTACTTC.

The genes are TRBV6-5 and TRBJ2-1, with 14 bases matching TRBD2. The CDR3 has 15 amino acids. Germline assignment: CDR1 MNHEY and CDR2 SVGAGI. V was pared by 5 bases and J by 6 bases, with 3 bases of the junction left unmatched. Here the CDR3 DNA reads TGTGCCAGCAGTCACGGGACTAGCGGGAGCAATGAGCAGTTCTTC. This codes for CASSHGTSGSNEQFF.

The CDR3 region is CASSYSNVRTGEAFF. Written as DNA, the CDR3 is TGTGCCAGCAGTTACTCGAATGTCAGGACAGGGGAAGCTTTCTTT. The V call is TRBV6-5, the J call TRBJ1-1; 8 bases fit TRBD1. The V gene end was trimmed by 0 bases and the J gene end by 8 bases; junction bases not matched to a gene: 8. The CDR3 totals 15 residues. Per the germline V gene, CDR1 is MNHEY and CDR2 is SVGAGI.

The J gene is TRBJ1-4, the V gene TRBV30; D possibly corresponds to TRBD1 (5 bases). The V gene lost 0 bases and the J gene lost 1 base, with 9 bases spanning the gap. The CDR3 totals 15 residues. CDR1 and CDR2 (germline): GTSNPN, SVGIG (reference sequence). This chain's CDR3 is CAWSVIRGTNEKLFF. The DNA for the CDR3 is TGTGCCTGGAGTGTAATAAGGGGAACTAATGAAAAACTGTTTTTT.

The chain's CDR3 is CASSLRQGAVGELFF. CDR3 sequence (DNA): TGCGCCAGCAGCTTAAGACAGGGGGCGGTCGGGGAGCTGTTTTTT. The V gene is TRBV4-1, the J gene TRBJ2-2; 10 nucleotides align to TRBD1. The V and J ends lost 5 bases and 7 bases, in that order; junction bases with no gene match: 7. Germline CDR1 MGHRA, CDR2 YSYEKL. This CDR3 region has 15 residues.

The chain carries TRBV11-2 and TRBJ2-1, with 7 positions matching TRBD2. The CDR3 totals 15 residues. The germline CDR1 and CDR2 sequences are SGHAT and FQNNGV. J gave up 4 bases and V 5 bases, and 8 bases lay outside the gene matches. The CDR3 nucleotides are TGTGCCAGCAGCCCCCTGGGTAGCGGGTACAATGAGCAGTTCTTC. Its translation is CASSPLGSGYNEQFF.

The chain uses TRBV7-3 and TRBJ2-3; TRBD1 matches at 8 bases. After removal of 6 bases from V and 0 bases from J, the junction contained 5 bases not matched to a gene. The CDR3 has 15 amino acids. Germline CDR1 reads SGHTA; CDR2 reads FQGTGA. CDR3 sequence: CASSPGQGSTDTQYF. CDR3 nucleotide sequence: TGTGCCAGCAGTCCCGGACAGGGAAGCACAGATACGCAGTATTTT. The whole variable domain, remainder taken from reference TRBV7-3 and TRBJ2-3, is GAGVSQTPSNKVTEKGKYVELRCDPISGHTALYWYRQSLGQGPEFLIYFQGTGAADDSGLPNDRFFAVRPEGSVSTLKIQRTERGDSAVYLCASSPGQGSTDTQYFGPGTRLTVL.

This clone was observed a few times. The V gene is TRBV6-5, the J gene TRBJ2-1, with 9 bases fitting TRBD2. There are 14 residues in the CDR3. V shed 1 base, J shed 8 bases, and the junction held 3 bases outside the gene matches. CDR1 is MNHEY and CDR2 is SVGAGI in the germline V gene. CDR3 region: CASSYFSGSDEQFF. The DNA for the CDR3 is TGTGCCAGCAGTTACTTTAGCGGGAGCGATGAGCAGTTCTTC.

The chain employs TRBV19 and TRBJ1-5; D is undetermined. Trimming left V 7 bases short and J 0 bases short, with 7 bases between. This CDR3 has 13 residues. The germline gives CDR1 LNHDA, CDR2 SQIVND (reference sequence). The CDR3 sequence: CASTDYSNQPQHF. CDR3 DNA sequence: TGTGCCAGTACGGACTATAGCAATCAGCCCCAGCATTTT.

The rearrangement joins TRBV23-1 to TRBJ2-7; 9 bases are shared with TRBD2. TRBV23-1 is designated an ORF whose function remains uncertain. The CDR3 loop spans 14 amino acids. With 4 bases clipped from V and 9 bases from J, the junction kept 10 bases outside the gene matches. The CDR3 bases are TGCGCCAGCAGTCGTCTAGCGGGATTCAGTCGGCAGTACTTC. It specifies CASSRLAGFSRQYF.

The chain employs TRBV19 and TRBJ2-3; possible D gene TRBD2, 5 bases. V lost 0 bases and J lost 4, with 11 bases in between. This CDR3 has 15 residues. Germline V gene sequence: CDR1 LNHDA, CDR2 SQIVND (reference sequence). This chain's CDR3 is CASSIEASFADTQYF. CDR3 nucleotides: TGTGCCAGTAGTATAGAGGCTAGCTTTGCAGATACGCAGTATTTT.

The chain couples TRBV28 to TRBJ2-2; 11 nucleotides match TRBD1. Losses at the gene ends were 7 bases for V and 4 bases for J; bases not matched to a gene: 17. Germline V CDR1 and CDR2: MDHEN, SYDVKM. This CDR3 has 19 amino acids. CDR3 nucleotide sequence: TGTGCCAGCAACAACGAAGAGGACAGGGGGCGACCCATCACCGGGGAGCTGTTTTTT. Translated: CASNNEEDRGRPITGELFF.

The chain combines TRBV12-2 with TRBJ2-1; the table's D gene call, TRBD1, was not cross checked with the DNA. TRBV12-2 is given as a pseudogene. CDR3 size: 20 residues. The CDR3 loop is CASRLTSGTGIHGDYNEQFF. CDR3 nucleotide sequence: TGTGCAAGTCGCCTGACCTCCGGGACAGGGATTCACGGGGATTACAATGAGCAGTTCTTC.

The genes are TRBV28 and TRBJ2-1; 8 bases fit TRBD2. Germline CDR1 reads MDHEN; CDR2 reads SYDVKM. The CDR3 has 16 amino acids. The V gene end was trimmed by 2 bases and the J gene end by 7 bases; junction bases not matched to a gene: 10. CDR3 region: CASSLLSGTRRNEQFF. The CDR3 region has the DNA TGTGCCAGCAGTTTACTCTCCGGGACTAGAAGAAATGAGCAGTTCTTC. Full variable domain (remainder filled in from reference TRBV28 and TRBJ2-1): DVKVTQSSRYLVKRTGEKVFLECVQDMDHENMFWYRQDPGLGLRLIYFSYDVKMKEKGDIPEGYSVSREKKERFSLILESASTNQTSMYLCASSLLSGTRRNEQFFGPGTRLTVL.

The gene calls are TRBV30 and TRBJ1-5, with D possibly being TRBD1 (5 bases). The V end lost 2 bases, the J end lost 6 bases, and 11 bases lay between the germline ends. Germline lookup yields CDR1 GTSNPN and CDR2 SVGIG (reference sequence). This CDR3 contains 13 residues. Here the CDR3 DNA reads TGTGCCTGGAGTCCGGACGGGGGTCAGCCCCAGCATTTT. It yields the protein CAWSPDGGQPQHF. The whole variable domain, filled in from reference TRBV30 and TRBJ1-5, reads SQTIHQWPATLVQPVGSPLSLECTVEGTSNPNLYWYRQAAGRGLQLLFYSVGIGQISSEVPQNLSASRPQDRQFILSSKKLLLSDSGFYLCAWSPDGGQPQHFGDGTRLSIL.

The chain couples TRBV5-1 to TRBJ2-1; 10 bases fit TRBD2. The CDR3 loop spans 19 amino acids. Germline-derived CDR1 and CDR2 are SGHRS and YFSETQ. V lost 5 bases and J lost 1; bases outside the gene matches: 15. This CDR3 is CASSLQAGGVPVSYNEQFF. CDR3 bases: TGCGCCAGCAGTTTACAAGCGGGAGGGGTTCCGGTGTCCTACAATGAGCAGTTCTTC.

This chain connects TRBV13 to TRBJ2-1, with 14 bases aligning to TRBD2. The V and J ends lost 3 bases and 9 bases, in that order; junction bases with no gene match: 10. The CDR3 is 17 residues long. Germline V gene sequence: CDR1 PRHDT, CDR2 FYEKMQ (reference sequence). CDR3: CASSFPRGLAGESEQFF. The CDR3 DNA follows: TGTGCCAGCAGCTTCCCTCGGGGACTAGCGGGAGAGAGTGAGCAGTTCTTC.

This sequence joins TRBV5-1 and TRBJ1-2; D may be TRBD1 (5 bases). The CDR3 consists of 16 residues. The ends were cut back, 4 bases at V and 2 bases at J, with 18 bases in the middle. Per the germline V gene, CDR1 is SGHRS and CDR2 is YFSETQ. CDR3 bases: TGCGCCAGCAGCCTGGACTTAGGGAGGGGCAACTATGGCTACACCTTC. It encodes CASSLDLGRGNYGYTF.

The chain has TRBV9 and TRBJ2-5; 8 bases match TRBD1. The CDR3 runs 14 residues. With V trimmed by 3 bases and J by 1 base, 2 bases remained unmatched. Germline V gene data show CDR1 as SGDLS and CDR2 as YYNGEE. The CDR3 DNA reads as TGTGCCAGCAGCGGGACAGGGACCCAAGAGACCCAGTACTTC. This sequence encodes CASSGTGTQETQYF.

This clone has more than one count but fewer than ten. The V and J genes are TRBV6-1 and TRBJ1-4; 9 nucleotides match TRBD1. The germline V gene has CDR1 MNHNS and CDR2 SASEGT. Trimming cost V 6 bases and J 8 bases; bases outside gene matches: 7. The CDR3 is 14 residues long. CDR3: CASSAGQGGEKLFF. CDR3 nucleotides: TGTGCCAGCAGCGCGGGACAGGGTGGGGAAAAACTGTTTTTT.

This sequence joins TRBV7-3 and TRBJ2-7; D is ambiguous. The ends were cut back, 2 bases at V and 1 base at J, with 15 bases in the middle. The CDR3 loop spans 16 amino acids. Per germline, CDR1 SGHTA and CDR2 FQGTGA. CDR3 residues: CASSLGSLSESYEQYF. CDR3 coding DNA: TGTGCCAGCAGCTTAGGGTCCTTAAGCGAATCCTACGAGCAGTACTTC.

This clone was counted a few times. The chain joins TRBV5-1 to TRBJ1-1; D is undetermined. The CDR3 consists of 13 residues. Germline V CDR1 and CDR2: SGHRS, YFSETQ. Trimming took 1 base from V and 0 from J, leaving 4 bases between them. DNA for the CDR3: TGCGCCAGCAGCTTGTCTGTGAACACTGAAGCTTTCTTT. Its protein is CASSLSVNTEAFF.

V usage is TRBV7-2 and J usage is TRBJ2-3, with 12 bases matching TRBD2. The CDR3 has 17 residues. Germline V gene lookup returns CDR1 SGHTA and CDR2 FQGNSA. Trimming cost V 6 bases and J 4 bases; bases outside gene matches: 11. The CDR3 sequence is CASRESRLAGDPDTQYF. CDR3 bases: TGTGCCAGCAGGGAAAGCCGACTAGCGGGAGACCCAGATACGCAGTATTTT.

The table lists this clone with a count of one. V gene TRBV5-1 combines with J gene TRBJ1-3; the D is unclear. Looked up from germline, CDR1 is SGHRS and CDR2 is YFSETQ. V dropped 0 bases and J dropped 0 bases, with 4 bases sitting between them. The CDR3 loop spans 14 amino acids. The CDR3 loop reads CASSLESSGNTIYF. In nucleotides, the CDR3 is TGCGCCAGCAGCTTGGAGAGCTCTGGAAACACCATATATTTT.

The gene calls are TRBV27 and TRBJ2-1, with 9 bases lining up with TRBD2. The CDR3 has 15 residues. Germline-derived CDR1 and CDR2 are MNHEY and SMNVEV (reference sequence). V trimming: 7 bases; J trimming: 4 bases; junction bases outside the gene matches: 8. The CDR3 DNA sequence: TGTGCCAGCACTTCGAAGGCGGGAGGGTACAATGAGCAGTTCTTC. Amino acid sequence: CASTSKAGGYNEQFF.

The rearrangement links TRBV28 to TRBJ2-1, with D unresolved. The ends were cut back, 1 base at V and 11 bases at J, with 9 bases in the middle. In germline, CDR1 is MDHEN, CDR2 SYDVKM. There are 12 residues in the CDR3. The CDR3 region has the DNA TGTGCCAGCAGTTTATTGGCAGAAAAGCAGTTCTTC. Residues: CASSLLAEKQFF.

This chain links TRBV19 with TRBJ2-1; TRBD2 might be the D (5 bases). The CDR3 length is 14 residues. Trimming left V 7 bases short and J 1 base short, with 11 bases between. CDR1 is LNHDA, CDR2 SQIVND, per germline (reference sequence). The CDR3 DNA follows: TGTGCCAGTAAAGCTTCGGGGTCCTACAATGAGCAGTTCTTC. It specifies CASKASGSYNEQFF.

The gene calls are TRBV6-1 and TRBJ1-2; D not resolved. The V end lost 1 base, the J end lost 2 bases, and 5 bases lay between the germline ends. There are 13 residues in the CDR3. The germline V gene encodes CDR1 MNHNS and CDR2 SASEGT. The CDR3 DNA is TGTGCCAGCAGTGAAGGTAAAAACTATGGCTACACCTTC. Translating gives CASSEGKNYGYTF.

The rearrangement uses TRBV27 and TRBJ1-4; 7 bases align to TRBD1. V dropped 5 bases and J dropped 10; count of bases not matched to a gene: 16. Germline values: CDR1 MNHEY, CDR2 SMNVEV (reference sequence). The CDR3 spans 16 residues. DNA of the CDR3: TGTGCCAGCAGTCCCACCCTAGCGAACAGGGGACCAAAACTGTTTTTT. This translates into CASSPTLANRGPKLFF.

The chain has TRBV7-9 and TRBJ1-4; D gene unclear. Germline CDR1 SEHNR, CDR2 FQNEAQ (reference sequence). This CDR3 region has 13 residues. Trimming shortened V by 4 bases and J by 8 bases, and 11 bases separated the two germline ends. The CDR3 spells CASSSRGHEKLFF. The CDR3 DNA follows: TGTGCCAGCAGCTCGCGGGGTCACGAAAAACTGTTTTTT.

The chain is built from TRBV5-5 and TRBJ1-3; TRBD1 is a possible D gene (5 bases). The CDR3 has 17 residues. Germline V gene sequence: CDR1 SGHKS, CDR2 YYEKEE (reference sequence). With 0 bases removed from V and 3 bases from J, the gap between germline ends came to 16 bases. The CDR3: CASSLVGGESLGNTIYF. As DNA, the CDR3 is TGTGCCAGCAGCTTGGTAGGAGGGGAGAGTCTTGGAAACACCATATATTTT.

The V gene is TRBV7-9, the J gene TRBJ1-1; a possible D gene is TRBD1 (6 bases). The CDR3 is made up of 14 amino acids. CDR1 and CDR2 (germline): SEHNR, FQNEAQ (reference sequence). Trimming cost V 2 bases and J 4 bases, with 11 bases left between them. This chain's CDR3 is CASSLKARGTEAFF. For the CDR3, the DNA is TGTGCCAGCAGCTTAAAGGCCAGGGGCACTGAAGCTTTCTTT.